The TCR beta chain under discussion was sequenced for a study of CD8 T cells in Susac syndrome. Germline-derived CDR1 and CDR2 are SGHDT and YYEEEE. The CDR3 is 13 residues long. V was pared by 1 base and J by 4 bases, with 9 bases between. The study sequenced TCR beta in blood CD8+ and CD4+ T cells. Treatment-naive patients with stable or active relapsing-remitting disease were the multiple sclerosis controls. The authors reverse transcribed roughly 0.5 to 1 ug RNA with random hexamers. TCRdb fed the immunoSEQ multiplex PCR reads into MiXCR, producing one record per CDR3 protein. Altogether around 80,000 distinct CDR3 sequences are present, around nine tenths being singletons, with the ten largest covering under 0.6%.

The chain has TRBV5-6 and TRBJ2-7; D may be TRBD1 (6 bases). The specimen was CD8+ T cells from PBMCs. The sequence derives from a human donor with multiple sclerosis. CDR3 sequence: CASSLIRGYEQYF. CDR3 bases: TGTGCCAGCAGCTTGATCAGGGGTTACGAGCAGTACTTC.